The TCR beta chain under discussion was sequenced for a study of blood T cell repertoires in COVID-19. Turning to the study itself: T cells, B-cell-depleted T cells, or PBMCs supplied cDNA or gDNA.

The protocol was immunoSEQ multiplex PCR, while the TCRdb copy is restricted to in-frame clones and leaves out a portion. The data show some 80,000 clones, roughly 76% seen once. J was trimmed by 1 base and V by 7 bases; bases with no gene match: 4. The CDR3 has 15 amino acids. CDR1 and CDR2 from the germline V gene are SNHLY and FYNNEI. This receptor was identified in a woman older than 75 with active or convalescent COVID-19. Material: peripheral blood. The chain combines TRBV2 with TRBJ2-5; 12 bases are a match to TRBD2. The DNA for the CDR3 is TGTGCCAGCAATGGACTAGCGGGGATCCAAGAGACCCAGTACTTC. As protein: CASNGLAGIQETQYF.